Below, one T cell receptor beta chain is given with its context. CDR3 size: 16 residues. Germline CDR1 reads SGDLS; CDR2 reads YYNGEE. Trimming took 0 bases from V and 4 from J, leaving 13 bases between them. Produced via immunoSEQ multiplex PCR; TCRdb's table is partial and in-frame only. Of around 300,000 clones listed, over 75% are singletons. This sample is drawn from a study of blood T cell repertoires in COVID-19. This chain connects TRBV9 to TRBJ2-2; possibly TRBD2 for D (7 bases). This TCR derives from a woman in her 30s who had recovered from COVID-19. Sequenced: PBMCs or T cells enriched from blood (not recorded which). Written as DNA, the CDR3 is TGTGCCAGCAGCGTAGCGGGGGGCCGGAGCACCGGGGAGCTGTTTTTT. Residues: CASSVAGGRSTGELFF. Supplemented by reference TRBV9 and TRBJ2-2, the full variable domain reads DSGVTQTPKHLITATGQRVTLRCSPRSGDLSVYWYQQSLDQGLQFLIQYYNGEERAKGNILERFSAQQFPDLHSELNLSSLELGDSALYFCASSVAGGRSTGELFFGEGSRLTVL.